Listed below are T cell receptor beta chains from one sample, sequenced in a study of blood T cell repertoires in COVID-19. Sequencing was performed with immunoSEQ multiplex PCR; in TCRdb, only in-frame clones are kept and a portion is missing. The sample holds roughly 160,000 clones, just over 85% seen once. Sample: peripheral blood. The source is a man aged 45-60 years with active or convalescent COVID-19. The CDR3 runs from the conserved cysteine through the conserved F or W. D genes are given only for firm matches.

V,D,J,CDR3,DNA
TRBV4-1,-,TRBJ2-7,CASSQGTHNRYEQYF,TGCGCCAGCAGCCAAGGGACACATAACCGATACGAGCAGTACTTC
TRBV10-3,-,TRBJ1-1,CAIQGGGTEAFF,TGTGCCATCCAAGGGGGGGGCACTGAAGCTTTCTTT
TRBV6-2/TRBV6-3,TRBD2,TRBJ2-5,CASSRQGGETQYF,TGTGCCAGCAGTCGTCAGGGAGGGGAGACCCAGTACTTC
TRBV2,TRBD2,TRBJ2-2,CASTRAGGRYTGELFF,TGTGCCAGCACCCGAGCGGGAGGGCGTTACACCGGGGAGCTGTTTTTT
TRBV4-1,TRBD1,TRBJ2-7,CASSQRQGYSYEQYF,TGCGCCAGCAGCCAGAGACAGGGGTACTCCTACGAGCAGTACTTC
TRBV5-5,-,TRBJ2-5,CASKQGGGETQYF,TGTGCCAGCAAACAGGGTGGGGGAGAGACCCAGTACTTC
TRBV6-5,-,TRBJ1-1,CASSWGAGTEAFF,TGTGCCAGCAGCTGGGGTGCGGGCACTGAAGCTTTCTTT
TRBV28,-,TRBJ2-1,CASSLGSYNEQFF,TGTGCCAGCAGTTTGGGCAGCTACAATGAGCAGTTCTTC
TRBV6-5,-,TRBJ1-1,CASSSGLRNTEAFF,TGTGCCAGCAGCTCCGGACTGAGGAACACTGAAGCTTTCTTT
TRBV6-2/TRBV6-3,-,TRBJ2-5,CASSRNPGTETQYF,TGTGCCAGCAGCCGAAACCCGGGAACGGAGACCCAGTACTTC
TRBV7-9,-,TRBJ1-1,CASSPRRGNTEAFF,TGTGCCAGCAGCCCTAGGCGGGGGAACACTGAAGCTTTCTTT
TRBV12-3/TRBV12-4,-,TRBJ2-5,CASRARDTQYF,TGTGCCAGCAGGGCTCGGGATACCCAGTACTTC